This entry lists 2 T cell receptor beta chains sequenced from one sample in a study of blood T cells in healthy people across ages. For the second PCR, which ran for roughly 7 to 11 cycles, a sample-barcoded 5' primer and a J-beta primer mix were used. MiXCR, run by TCRdb on the 5' RACE reads, gives a single entry per CDR3 protein. The sample lists around 320,000 distinct CDR3 sequences; 25% to 30% were seen once. The sample taken for sequencing was blood. The receptors come from a woman in her 70s in good health.

The chain combines TRBV7-9 with TRBJ2-1, with a weak D call TRBD2 (7 bases). The germline V gene has CDR1 SEHNR and CDR2 FQNEAQ (reference sequence). The CDR3 runs to 12 residues. The V end lost 11 bases, the J end lost 10 bases, and 18 bases lay between the germline ends. CDR3 bases: TGTGCCCCGGGGGGCCCCCGGGACGAGCAGTTCTTC. This sequence encodes CAPGGPRDEQFF.

The CDR3 DNA reads as TGTGCCAGCAGCGCCCGGGATAGCGGGGGGGCCTTTACCGGGGAGCTGTTTTTT. This sequence encodes CASSARDSGGAFTGELFF. This chain joins TRBV2 and TRBJ2-2; 11 bases are shared with TRBD2. CDR1 is SNHLY, CDR2 FYNNEI, per germline. There are 18 residues in the CDR3. V lost 6 bases to trimming and J lost 5 bases; unmatched junction nucleotides: 14.